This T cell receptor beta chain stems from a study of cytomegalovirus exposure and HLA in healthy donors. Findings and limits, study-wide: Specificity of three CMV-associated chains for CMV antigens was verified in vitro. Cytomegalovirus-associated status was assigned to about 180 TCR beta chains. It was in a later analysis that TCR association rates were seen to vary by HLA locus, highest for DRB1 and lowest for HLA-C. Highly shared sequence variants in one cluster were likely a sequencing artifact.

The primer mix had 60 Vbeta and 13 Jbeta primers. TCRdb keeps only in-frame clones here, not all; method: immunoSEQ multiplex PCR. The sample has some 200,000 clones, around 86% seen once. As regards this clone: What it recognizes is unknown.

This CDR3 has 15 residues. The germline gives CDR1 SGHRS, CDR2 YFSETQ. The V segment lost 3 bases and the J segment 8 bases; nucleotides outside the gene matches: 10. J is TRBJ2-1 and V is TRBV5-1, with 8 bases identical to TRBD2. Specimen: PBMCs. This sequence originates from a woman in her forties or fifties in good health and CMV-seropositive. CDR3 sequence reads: CASSWQAGGRDEQFF. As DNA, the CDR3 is TGCGCCAGCAGCTGGCAGGCGGGGGGCAGGGATGAGCAGTTCTTC.